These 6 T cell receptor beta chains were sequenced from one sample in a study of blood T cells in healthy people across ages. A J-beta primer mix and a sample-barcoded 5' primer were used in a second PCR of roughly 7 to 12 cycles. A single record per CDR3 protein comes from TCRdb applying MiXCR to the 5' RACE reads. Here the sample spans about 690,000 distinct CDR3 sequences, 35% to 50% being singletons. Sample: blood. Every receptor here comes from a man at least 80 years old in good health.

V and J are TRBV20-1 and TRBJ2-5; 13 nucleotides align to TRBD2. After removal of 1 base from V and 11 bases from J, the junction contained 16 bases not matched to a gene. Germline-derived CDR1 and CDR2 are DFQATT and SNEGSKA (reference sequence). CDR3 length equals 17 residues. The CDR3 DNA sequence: TGCAGTGCTAGAGTACTAGCGGGGGGGAACTCCTACAATGAGCAGTACTTC. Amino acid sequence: CSARVLAGGNSYNEQYF.

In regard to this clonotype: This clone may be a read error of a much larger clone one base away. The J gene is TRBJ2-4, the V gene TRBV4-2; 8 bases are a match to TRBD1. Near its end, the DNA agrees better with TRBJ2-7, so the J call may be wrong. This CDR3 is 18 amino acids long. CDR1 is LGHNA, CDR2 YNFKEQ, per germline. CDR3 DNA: TGTGCCAGCAGCCAACAGACCTTGACAGGGGCTGACTCCTACGAGCAGTACTTC. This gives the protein CASSQQTLTGADSYEQYF.

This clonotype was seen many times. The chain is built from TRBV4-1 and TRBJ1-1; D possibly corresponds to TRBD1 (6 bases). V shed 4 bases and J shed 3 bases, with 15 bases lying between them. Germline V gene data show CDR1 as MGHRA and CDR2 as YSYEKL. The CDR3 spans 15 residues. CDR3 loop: CASSLKTGGDTEAFF. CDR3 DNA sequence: TGCGCCAGCAGCCTCAAGACAGGAGGGGACACTGAAGCTTTCTTT.

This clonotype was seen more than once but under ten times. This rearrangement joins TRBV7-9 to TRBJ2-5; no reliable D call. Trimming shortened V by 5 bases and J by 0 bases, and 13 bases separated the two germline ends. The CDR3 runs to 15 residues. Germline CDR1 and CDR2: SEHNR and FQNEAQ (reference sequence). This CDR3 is CASSADLLYQETQYF. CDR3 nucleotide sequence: TGTGCCAGCAGCGCGGATTTATTGTACCAAGAGACCCAGTACTTC.

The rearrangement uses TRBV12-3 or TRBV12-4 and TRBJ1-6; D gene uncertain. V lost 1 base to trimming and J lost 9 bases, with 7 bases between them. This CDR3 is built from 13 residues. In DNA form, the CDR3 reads TGTGCCAGCAGTTTAGTAGGGTCTTCACCCCTCCACTTT. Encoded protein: CASSLVGSSPLHF.

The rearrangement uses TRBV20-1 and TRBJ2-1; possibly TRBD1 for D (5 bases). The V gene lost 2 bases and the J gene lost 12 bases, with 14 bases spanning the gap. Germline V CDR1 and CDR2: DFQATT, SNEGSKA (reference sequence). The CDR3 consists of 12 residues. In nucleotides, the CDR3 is TGCAGTGCTAGACCCAGGGTGGGTGGGCAGTTCTTC. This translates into CSARPRVGGQFF.